Below, 27 T cell receptor beta chains from the same sample are listed, as sequenced in a study of blood T cells in healthy people across ages (dated by TCRdb to about 2015). The library was obtained by 5' RACE. TCRdb shows the sequencer as Illumina HiSeq 2500. A second about 7 to 11 cycle PCR used a sample-barcoded 5' primer and a J-beta primer mix. In-frame beta chains were kept once TCRdb had trimmed the public reads at Q25 with fastp and called clones with MiXCR. When rows share a CDR3 protein, they turn into one entry using the most common DNA and genes. Present in this sample are hundreds of thousands of distinct CDR3 sequences, 20% to 25% of which were seen just once. The leading ten clones occupy 9.4% of the sample. Separately, the same data were catalogued under a study of T cells of mothers and their children.

The sequencing input was blood. The receptor source for this set is a boy aged 5-17 years in good health.

The genes are TRBV12-5 and TRBJ1-5, with D unclear. The V end lost 2 bases, the J end lost 6 bases, and 2 bases lay between the germline ends. The germline V gene encodes CDR1 LGHNT and CDR2 FRNRAP. CDR3 length equals 11 residues. The CDR3 reads CASGLLQPQHF. In DNA form, the CDR3 reads TGTGCTAGTGGTTTGCTTCAGCCCCAGCATTTT.

The chain joins TRBV29-1 to TRBJ2-7; D unresolved. The germline CDR1 and CDR2 sequences are SQVTM and ANQGSEA. V was trimmed by 1 base and J by 6 bases, leaving 10 bases between them. The length of the CDR3 is 12 residues. The chain's CDR3 is CSVEVGVAEQYF. The CDR3 nucleotides are TGCAGCGTTGAAGTTGGGGTTGCCGAGCAGTACTTC.

This clonotype came up a few times. V and J are TRBV20-1 and TRBJ2-7; 7 bases are shared with TRBD2. Germline assignment: CDR1 DFQATT and CDR2 SNEGSKA (reference sequence). V lost 3 bases, J lost 2 bases, and 10 bases stayed unmatched. The CDR3 sequence is 15 residues long. The CDR3 here is CSASGWGGLPYEQYF. The CDR3 DNA reads TGCAGTGCTAGTGGGTGGGGAGGGCTTCCCTACGAGCAGTACTTC.

This clonotype has only a few counts. V gene TRBV4-2 combines with J gene TRBJ2-7; TRBD1 matches at 8 bases. CDR3 length: 15 residues. Germline CDR1 LGHNA, CDR2 YNFKEQ. Germline trimming cut 1 base from V and 5 bases from J; bases unmatched to any gene: 7. The CDR3 sequence is CASSQGTGSIHEQYF. The CDR3 DNA sequence: TGTGCCAGCAGCCAAGGGACAGGGAGTATCCACGAGCAGTACTTC.

The rearrangement links TRBV20-1 to TRBJ2-1; D possibly uses TRBD1 or TRBD2 (5 bases each). The germline CDR1 and CDR2 sequences are DFQATT and SNEGSKA (reference sequence). Trimming removed 6 bases from V and 0 bases from J, with 15 bases in between. This CDR3 comprises 15 residues. The CDR3 nucleotides are TGCAGTGCGGGGGACGTCCTAAGCTCCTACAATGAGCAGTTCTTC. It yields the protein CSAGDVLSSYNEQFF.

This clonotype was counted a few times. This chain uses TRBV20-1 with TRBJ2-5; 10 bases are shared with TRBD2. J was trimmed by 5 bases and V by 6 bases; bases with no gene match: 6. Germline values: CDR1 DFQATT, CDR2 SNEGSKA (reference sequence). The CDR3 has 13 amino acids. The CDR3 reads CSAQSGGGETQYF. The CDR3 nucleotides read TGCAGTGCCCAAAGCGGGGGGGGTGAGACCCAGTACTTC.

In its sample, this clonotype was seen a few times. DNA of the CDR3: TGTGCCAGTAGTCCGTTTGGCGGGACGGCCTACGAGCAGTACTTC. Translation: CASSPFGGTAYEQYF. The rearrangement uses TRBV19 and TRBJ2-5, with D perhaps matching TRBD2 (6 bases). The end of the DNA is better explained by TRBJ2-7, so the J call may be wrong. The germline V gene encodes CDR1 LNHDA and CDR2 SQIVND (reference sequence). This CDR3 spans 15 amino acids.

The CDR3 reads CSVRYESGNTIYF. CDR3 DNA: TGCAGCGTCAGATATGAGTCTGGAAACACCATATATTTT. The chain carries TRBV29-1 and TRBJ1-3; no firm D call. The germline V gene has CDR1 SQVTM and CDR2 ANQGSEA. This CDR3 has 13 residues. V lost 6 bases and J 1 base, leaving 10 bases between the germline ends.

In DNA form, the CDR3 reads TGTGCCAGCAGCCCCACTAGCGGGAGGGCCCTTGGGTACGAGCAGTACTTC. Protein product: CASSPTSGRALGYEQYF. The V gene is TRBV27, the J gene TRBJ2-5, with 13 bases identical to TRBD2. The J call may be mistaken, given a closer DNA end match to TRBJ2-7. The CDR3 covers 17 residues. Germline V gene data show CDR1 as MNHEY and CDR2 as SMNVEV (reference sequence).

This rearrangement joins TRBV24-1 to TRBJ2-3, with D hard to call. The CDR3 runs 13 residues. Germline V gene lookup returns CDR1 KGHDR and CDR2 SFDVKD. V dropped 0 bases and J dropped 6 bases, with 6 bases sitting between them. The CDR3 loop is CATSDLQGDTQYF. CDR3 nucleotide sequence: TGTGCCACCAGTGATTTGCAAGGGGATACGCAGTATTTT.

This clonotype was counted a few times. The chain uses TRBV5-1 and TRBJ1-1; D gene ambiguous. This CDR3 has 12 amino acids. The V gene lost 3 bases and the J gene lost 6 bases, with 9 bases spanning the gap. CDR1 and CDR2 (germline): SGHRS, YFSETQ. The CDR3 region is CASSSGSSEAFF. In nucleotides, the CDR3 is TGCGCCAGCAGCTCGGGGTCCTCTGAAGCTTTCTTT.

V is TRBV4-1 and J is TRBJ2-5; unclear D gene. The J call is doubtful: the DNA matches TRBJ2-7 better. CDR1 MGHRA and CDR2 YSYEKL come from the germline V gene. This CDR3 has 17 residues. DNA of the CDR3: TGCGCCAGCAGCCAAGCTCAGTCCCTGGCAGGAACCTACGAGCAGTACTTC. It yields the protein CASSQAQSLAGTYEQYF.

The chain employs TRBV10-3 and TRBJ2-7; the D is unclear. Germline-derived CDR1 and CDR2 are ENHRY and SYGVKD. The CDR3 has 14 residues. The ends were cut back, 0 bases at V and 1 base at J, with 7 bases in the middle. The CDR3 DNA is TGTGCCATCAGTGAGTCCGGCGGATCCTACGAGCAGTACTTC. Encoded protein: CAISESGGSYEQYF.

V is TRBV7-2 and J is TRBJ2-5; 12 bases are a match to TRBD2. The CDR3 has 15 residues. From germline, CDR1 is SGHTA and CDR2 FQGNSA. V lost 4 bases to trimming and J lost 5 bases; unmatched junction nucleotides: 5. CDR3 in amino acids: CASSYALAGGETQYF. The CDR3 nucleotides read TGTGCCAGCAGCTACGCCCTAGCGGGGGGGGAGACCCAGTACTTC.

In its sample, this clonotype was seen a few times. The gene calls are TRBV25-1 and TRBJ2-5; D is unresolved. The V gene lost 7 bases and the J gene lost 2 bases, with 8 bases spanning the gap. This CDR3 is 12 amino acids long. CDR1 is MGHDK, CDR2 SYGVNS, per germline. The CDR3 sequence is CASNKNQETQYF. The DNA for the CDR3 is TGTGCCAGCAACAAAAATCAAGAGACCCAGTACTTC.

The chain links TRBV12-3 or TRBV12-4 to TRBJ1-1; D not resolved. The CDR3 loop spans 15 amino acids. The ends were cut back, 1 base at V and 0 bases at J, with 9 bases in the middle. DNA for the CDR3: TGTGCCAGCAGTTTAGAAGGGAAAATGAACACTGAAGCTTTCTTT. Translation: CASSLEGKMNTEAFF.

This clonotype was seen a few times. The rearrangement joins TRBV5-5 to TRBJ2-2; D not certain. This CDR3 has 15 residues. Trimming cost V 0 bases and J 0 bases, with 6 bases left between them. The germline gives CDR1 SGHKS, CDR2 YYEKEE (reference sequence). The CDR3 is CASSLGLANTGELFF. In DNA form, the CDR3 reads TGTGCCAGCAGCTTGGGGCTAGCGAACACCGGGGAGCTGTTTTTT.

This clonotype was observed a few times. The J gene is TRBJ2-1, the V gene TRBV12-3 or TRBV12-4, with D possibly TRBD1 on 5 matching bases. The CDR3 has 11 amino acids. V lost 7 bases, J lost 8 bases, and 9 bases lay in between. CDR3 sequence: CASTQGDEQFF. Written as DNA, the CDR3 is TGTGCCAGCACCCAGGGTGATGAGCAGTTCTTC.

J is TRBJ2-1 and V is TRBV7-8; no firm D call. The CDR3 contains 13 residues. CDR1 is SGHVS and CDR2 is FQNEAQ in the germline V gene. Trimming removed 3 bases from V and 5 bases from J, with 8 bases in between. CDR3 residues: CASSLPRNNEQFF. DNA for the CDR3: TGTGCCAGCAGCTTGCCCCGGAACAATGAGCAGTTCTTC.

This clonotype was counted a few times. A junction end diverges from the germline sequence, so it may reflect a read error. V is TRBV5-1 and J is TRBJ2-7; no firm D call. CDR1 and CDR2 (germline): SGHRS, YFSETQ. CDR3 length: 13 residues. CDR3 bases: TGTGCCAGCAGCTTAGACCGCTACTACGAGCAGTACTTC. Translation: CASSLDRYYEQYF.

This clonotype has a handful of counts. The V gene is TRBV29-1, the J gene TRBJ1-3; TRBD1 is a possible D gene (5 bases). The V gene lost 7 bases and the J gene lost 3 bases, with 10 bases spanning the gap. CDR1 and CDR2 (germline): SQVTM, ANQGSEA. The CDR3 has 12 amino acids. The CDR3 is CSGRGLGNTIYF. Here the CDR3 DNA reads TGCAGCGGCCGGGGCCTTGGAAACACCATATATTTT.

Here the CDR3 reads CASSPLAGEGDEQYF. DNA of the CDR3: TGTGCCAGCAGTCCACTAGCGGGGGAAGGCGACGAGCAGTACTTC. V and J are TRBV6-2 or TRBV6-3 and TRBJ2-7, with TRBD2 matching over 11 bases. Germline V lookup: CDR1 MNHEY, CDR2 SVGEGT. The CDR3 loop spans 15 amino acids. Unmatched junction bases numbered 8, after V lost 5 bases and J lost 5 bases.

This clonotype occurred a few times. The rearrangement links TRBV7-9 to TRBJ2-1; D may be TRBD2 (6 bases). The germline V and J ends were trimmed by 1 base and 9 bases, with 13 bases remaining between them. Germline lookup yields CDR1 SEHNR and CDR2 FQNEAQ (reference sequence). This CDR3 comprises 14 residues. CDR3 region: CASSLVGGNGEQFF. The CDR3 nucleotides read TGTGCCAGCAGCTTAGTCGGAGGGAACGGTGAGCAGTTCTTC.

In this sample, this clonotype turned up once. The chain joins TRBV5-1 to TRBJ2-2, with TRBD1 matching 11 bases. This CDR3 is built from 19 residues. Germline V gene data show CDR1 as SGHRS and CDR2 as YFSETQ. Trimming removed 0 bases from V and 7 bases from J; junction bases left unmatched: 14. The CDR3 protein is CASSLAPGTGGSKFGELFF. For the CDR3, the DNA is TGCGCCAGCAGCTTGGCACCCGGGACAGGGGGAAGTAAGTTCGGGGAGCTGTTTTTT.

The chain couples TRBV5-1 to TRBJ2-1; unclear D gene. The CDR3 length is 13 residues. The ends were cut back, 0 bases at V and 9 bases at J, with 10 bases in the middle. CDR1 SGHRS and CDR2 YFSETQ come from the germline V gene. The CDR3 bases are TGCGCCAGCAGCTTGGCCTGGGAAGGTGAGCAGTTCTTC. Residues: CASSLAWEGEQFF.

This chain connects TRBV20-1 to TRBJ1-1, with D perhaps TRBD1 (6 bases). V was clipped by 3 bases and J by 5 bases, with 19 bases between them. Germline CDR1 and CDR2: DFQATT and SNEGSKA (reference sequence). The CDR3 spans 15 residues. In nucleotides, the CDR3 is TGCAGTGCTAGCCCCTCGGGTAGGGGGGGAACTGAAGCTTTCTTT. Protein sequence: CSASPSGRGGTEAFF.

The V gene is TRBV2, the J gene TRBJ2-5; no clear D gene. Deletions cut 1 base from V and 5 bases from J, with 11 bases between. Per the germline V gene, CDR1 is SNHLY and CDR2 is FYNNEI. This CDR3 has 14 amino acids. The CDR3 region is CASSEVIVGETQYF. CDR3 nucleotides: TGTGCCAGCAGTGAAGTAATAGTGGGGGAGACCCAGTACTTC. The full variable domain, completed using reference TRBV2 and TRBJ2-5, is EPEVTQTPSHQVTQMGQEVILRCVPISNHLYFYWYRQILGQKVEFLVSFYNNEISEKSEIFDDQFSVERPDGSNFTLKIRSTKLEDSAMYFCASSEVIVGETQYFGPGTRLLVL.